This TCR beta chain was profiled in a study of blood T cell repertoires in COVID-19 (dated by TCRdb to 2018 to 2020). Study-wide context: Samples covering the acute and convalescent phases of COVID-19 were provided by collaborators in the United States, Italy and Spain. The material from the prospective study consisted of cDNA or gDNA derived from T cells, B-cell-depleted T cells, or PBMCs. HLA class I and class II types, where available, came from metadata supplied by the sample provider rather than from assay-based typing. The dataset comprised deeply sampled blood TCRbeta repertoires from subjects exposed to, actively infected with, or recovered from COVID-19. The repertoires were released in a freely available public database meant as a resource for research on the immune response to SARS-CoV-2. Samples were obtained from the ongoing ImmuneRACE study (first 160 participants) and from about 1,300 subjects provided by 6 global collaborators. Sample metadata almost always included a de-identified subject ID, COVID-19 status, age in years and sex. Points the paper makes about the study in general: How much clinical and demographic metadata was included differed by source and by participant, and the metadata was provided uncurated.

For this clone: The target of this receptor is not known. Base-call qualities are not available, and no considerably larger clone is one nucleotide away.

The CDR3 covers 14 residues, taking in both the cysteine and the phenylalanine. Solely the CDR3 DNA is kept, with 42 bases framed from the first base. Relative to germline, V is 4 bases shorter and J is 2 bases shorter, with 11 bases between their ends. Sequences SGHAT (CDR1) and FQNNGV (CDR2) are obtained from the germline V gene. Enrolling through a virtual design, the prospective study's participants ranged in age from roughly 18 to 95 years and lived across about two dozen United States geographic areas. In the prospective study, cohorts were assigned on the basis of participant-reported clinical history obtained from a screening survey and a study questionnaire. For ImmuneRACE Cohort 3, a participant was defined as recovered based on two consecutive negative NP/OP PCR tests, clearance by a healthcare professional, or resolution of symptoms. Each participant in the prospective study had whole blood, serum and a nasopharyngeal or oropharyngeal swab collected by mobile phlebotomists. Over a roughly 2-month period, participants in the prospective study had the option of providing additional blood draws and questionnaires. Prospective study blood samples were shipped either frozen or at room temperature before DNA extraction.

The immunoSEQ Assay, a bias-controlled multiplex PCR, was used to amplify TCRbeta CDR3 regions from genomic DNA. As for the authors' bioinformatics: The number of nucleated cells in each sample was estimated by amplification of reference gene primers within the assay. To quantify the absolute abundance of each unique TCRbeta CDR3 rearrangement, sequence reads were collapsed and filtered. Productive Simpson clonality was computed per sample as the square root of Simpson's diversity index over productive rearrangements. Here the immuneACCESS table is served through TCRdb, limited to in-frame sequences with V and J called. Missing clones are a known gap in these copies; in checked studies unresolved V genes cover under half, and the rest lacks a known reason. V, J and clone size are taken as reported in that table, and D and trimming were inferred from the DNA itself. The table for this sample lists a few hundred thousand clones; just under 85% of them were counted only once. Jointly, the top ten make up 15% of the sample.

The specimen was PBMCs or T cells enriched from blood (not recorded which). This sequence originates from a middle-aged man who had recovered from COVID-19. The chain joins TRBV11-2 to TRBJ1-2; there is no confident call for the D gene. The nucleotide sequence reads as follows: TGTGCCAGCAGCTCCCTTTACTCCAACTATGGCTACACCTTC. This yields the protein CASSSLYSNYGYTF.